A selection of T cell receptor beta chains follows, all from one sample in a study of PD-1 blockade in mismatch repair-deficient tumors. Libraries were prepared by immunoSEQ multiplex PCR; TCRdb keeps only in-frame clonotypes and omits some of them. The sample consists of some 120,000 clones, more than 60% of them appearing once. The input for sequencing was peripheral blood, taken roughly 13 months after starting pembrolizumab. The receptors were gathered from an adult with mismatch repair-deficient cancer. Both conserved end residues are part of each CDR3. The D gene is left open where the match is weak. Size is omitted from some rows. Given values are once, few, many or a class for expanded clones.

TGTGCCAGCTCTCGGAACGGGAGGGCCGTGTCAGATACGCAGTATTTT | CASSRNGRAVSDTQYF | TRBV27 | TRBD2 | TRBJ2-3 | once
TGCGCCAGCAGCTTGGCCCCGACTAGCGGAAAGGGAGAGCAGTACTTC | CASSLAPTSGKGEQYF | TRBV5-1 | TRBD2 | TRBJ2-7 | NA
TGTGCCAGCAGCCCGGACAGGGCCTCCTACAATGAGCAGTTCTTC | CASSPDRASYNEQFF | TRBV7-9 | TRBD1 | TRBJ2-1 | NA
TGTGCCAGCAGCCTGGGACTAGCGGCAGGTGAGGCAGATACGCAGTATTTT | CASSLGLAAGEADTQYF | TRBV4-2 | TRBD2 | TRBJ2-3 | NA
TGTGCCAGCAGCTTAAGGGCCCCTCGATCTAGCCGCGGGAGAGTCTACAATGAGCAGTTCTTC | CASSLRAPRSSRGRVYNEQFF | TRBV7-3 | TRBD2 | TRBJ2-1 | NA
TGTGCCAGCAGCCCAGCGGAAAGGGACAGGAATTATGGCTACACCTTC | CASSPAERDRNYGYTF | TRBV7-9 | TRBD1 | TRBJ1-2 | NA
TGCGCCAGCAGCTTGGTCCCTGAGACCCAGTACTTC | CASSLVPETQYF | TRBV5-1 | NA | TRBJ2-5 | NA
TGTGCCAGCAGCCAAGGTGGGAGTTACTACAATGAGCAGTTCTTC | CASSQGGSYYNEQFF | TRBV14 | NA | TRBJ2-1 | NA
TGCAGCGGGGGGGGCGGGCACGAGCAGTACTTC | CSGGGGHEQYF | TRBV29-1 | NA | TRBJ2-7 | NA
TGTGCCAGCAGCCGCAATGCGGGGATCGCAGATACGCAGTATTTT | CASSRNAGIADTQYF | TRBV11-2 | NA | TRBJ2-3 | NA
TGTGCCAGCAGTGCCGACAGGGTGGGAAATGAAAAACTGTTTTTT | CASSADRVGNEKLFF | TRBV6-1 | TRBD1 | TRBJ1-4 | NA
TGCAGCGCCGGACAGCCGACTAACTATGGCTACACCTTC | CSAGQPTNYGYTF | TRBV29-1 | NA | TRBJ1-2 | NA
TGTGCCAGCAGTTACGAGGGACAGGGGAGGGACTATGGCTACACCTTC | CASSYEGQGRDYGYTF | TRBV6-6 | TRBD1 | TRBJ1-2 | once
TGTGCCAGTAGTCCCGGGACAGGGAACACCGGGGAGCTGTTTTTT | CASSPGTGNTGELFF | TRBV19 | TRBD1 | TRBJ2-2 | NA
TGTGCCAGCAGCCAATCAAAGGCCGGGGAGCTGTTTTTT | CASSQSKAGELFF | TRBV16 | NA | TRBJ2-2 | few
TGTGCCTGGAGCCCGAAGTCGAGCAGGGGTACAGATACGCAGTATTTT | CAWSPKSSRGTDTQYF | TRBV30 | NA | TRBJ2-3 | NA
TGTGCCAGTAGTTCCACAGGGGGCGGTGAGCAGTACTTC | CASSSTGGGEQYF | TRBV19 | TRBD1 | TRBJ2-7 | NA
TGTGCCAGCAGCTTGTGGGGCAGGGGGCCGAACACCGGGGAGCTGTTTTTT | CASSLWGRGPNTGELFF | TRBV5-6 | TRBD1 | TRBJ2-2 | NA
TGTGCCAGCGCCAGCGGGAGTGTAGAGACCCAGTACTTC | CASASGSVETQYF | TRBV28 | TRBD2 | TRBJ2-5 | NA